A selection of T cell receptor beta chains follows, all from one sample in a study of blood T cells in healthy people across ages. TCRdb redid the calling of the 5' RACE reads with MiXCR, one entry per CDR3 protein. Here the sample spans roughly 1,500,000 distinct CDR3 sequences, about 43% being singletons. Sample: blood. These receptor sequences come from a woman aged 18-29 years in good health. Both conserved end residues are part of each CDR3. Each record gives: CDR3 protein, CDR3 DNA, V gene, CDR3 length, clone size, J gene, D gene. A D gene is named only where the DNA matches it firmly. A row's size may be missing; if present it is once, few, many or a size class.

CSARAGGDEQFF	TGCAGTGCTAGAGCTGGTGGTGATGAGCAGTTCTTC	TRBV20-1	12	.	TRBJ2-1	.
CASSLGRGRTTDTQYF	TGTGCCAGCAGCTTAGGGCGGGGACGAACCACAGATACGCAGTATTTT	TRBV11-2	16	.	TRBJ2-3	.
CASRDSGTLYNEQYF	TGTGCCAGCAGGGATAGCGGGACTCTCTACAATGAGCAGTACTTC	TRBV2	15	.	TRBJ2-7	TRBD2
CAISPSGGNTDTQYF	TGTGCCATTTCCCCTAGCGGGGGTAACACAGATACGCAGTATTTT	TRBV10-3	15	.	TRBJ2-3	TRBD2
CSATPAGAGYTF	TGCAGTGCTACACCAGCGGGGGCTGGCTACACCTTC	TRBV20-1	12	.	TRBJ1-2	.
CASTSNRWEETQYF	TGTGCCAGCACAAGTAACCGGTGGGAAGAGACCCAGTACTTC	TRBV6-6	14	.	TRBJ2-5	.
CSAKSLGVDSYNSPLHF	TGCAGTGCTAAAAGTCTTGGGGTTGACTCCTATAATTCACCCCTCCACTTT	TRBV20-1	17	.	TRBJ1-6	.
CASSLGTGQGNYGYTF	TGCGCCAGCAGCTTGGGAACCGGACAGGGGAACTATGGCTACACCTTC	TRBV5-1	16	.	TRBJ1-2	TRBD1
CASSPAPLAYEQYF	TGTGCCAGCAGCCCCGCCCCTTTGGCCTACGAGCAGTACTTC	TRBV12-3/TRBV12-4	14	.	TRBJ2-7	.
CAISATSGGTVETQYF	TGTGCCATCAGTGCTACTAGCGGGGGGACTGTGGAGACCCAGTACTTC	TRBV10-3	16	few	TRBJ2-5	TRBD2
CASSSRGVQETQYF	TGCGCCAGCAGCTCTCGGGGGGTCCAAGAGACCCAGTACTTC	TRBV5-1	14	.	TRBJ2-5	TRBD2
CASSIGGDTGELFF	TGCGCCAGCTCCATAGGGGGCGACACCGGGGAGCTGTTTTTT	TRBV5-1	14	many	TRBJ2-2	TRBD1
CASSWDGMNTEAFF	TGTGCCAGCAGCTGGGACGGGATGAACACTGAAGCTTTCTTT	TRBV6-5	14	few	TRBJ1-1	.
CATSGARFNYGYTF	TGTGCCACCAGTGGGGCAAGATTTAACTATGGCTACACCTTC	TRBV24-1	14	.	TRBJ1-2	.
CASSDPTGGEDEQYF	TGTGCCAGCAGTGACCCGACAGGGGGCGAGGACGAGCAGTACTTC	TRBV2	15	few	TRBJ2-7	TRBD1
CASRAVIGETQYF	TGCGCCAGCAGGGCGGTTATCGGCGAGACCCAGTACTTC	TRBV5-1	13	.	TRBJ2-5	.
CASSPPREWGTDTQYF	TGTGCCAGCTCACCACCGCGGGAGTGGGGCACAGATACGCAGTATTTT	TRBV18	16	few	TRBJ2-3	TRBD2
CASSEAYSDEQFF	TGTGCCAGCAGTGAAGCGTATAGTGATGAGCAGTTCTTC	TRBV6-1	13	few	TRBJ2-1	.
CASSKGGGYEQYF	TGTGCCAGCAGCAAAGGTGGGGGTTACGAGCAGTACTTC	TRBV21-1	13	few	TRBJ2-7	.
CSARDEVGRGTTNEQFF	TGCAGTGCTAGAGATGAAGTTGGGCGGGGGACTACAAATGAGCAGTTCTTC	TRBV20-1	17	.	TRBJ2-1	TRBD2
CASSQDHRDWGYTF	TGCGCCAGCAGCCAAGATCATCGGGACTGGGGCTACACCTTC	TRBV4-1	14	few	TRBJ1-2	.
CASSPPGLAVYEQYF	TGTGCCAGCAGCCCACCGGGACTAGCGGTGTACGAGCAGTACTTC	TRBV7-9	15	.	TRBJ2-7	TRBD2
CSAPGQGTGANVLTF	TGCAGTGCCCCGGGACAGGGGACTGGGGCCAACGTCCTGACTTTC	TRBV20-1	15	.	TRBJ2-6	TRBD1
CASSPRTSGKSYNEQYF	TGTGCCAGCAGTCCACGGACTAGCGGGAAGTCCTACAATGAGCAGTACTTC	TRBV28	17	.	TRBJ2-7	TRBD2
CASSPYRTDTQYF	TGTGCCAGCAGCCCCTACAGGACAGATACGCAGTATTTT	TRBV14	13	few	TRBJ2-3	.
CASTPGPLNYEQFF	TGTGCCAGCACCCCGGGACCACTGAACTATGAGCAGTTCTTC	TRBV28	14	few	TRBJ2-1	.
CASSSDRAGSRSRNIQYF	TGTGCCAGCAGTTCGGATCGGGCAGGTTCCAGGTCAAGAAACATTCAGTACTTC	TRBV28	18	.	TRBJ2-4	.
CASKTGTSGYNEQYF	TGTGCCAGCAAAACCGGGACTAGTGGTTACAATGAGCAGTACTTC	TRBV2	15	.	TRBJ2-5	TRBD2
CASSPRGPGGKLFF	TGCGCCAGCAGCCCCAGGGGGCCTGGTGGAAAACTGTTTTTT	TRBV7-2	14	.	TRBJ1-4	TRBD1
CSVLPTGKNTEAFF	TGCAGCGTCCTCCCGACAGGGAAGAACACTGAAGCTTTCTTT	TRBV29-1	14	few	TRBJ1-1	TRBD1
CASSDSRLSPLHF	TGTGCCAGCAGTGACTCGAGGCTCTCACCCCTCCACTTT	TRBV6-4	13	.	TRBJ1-6	.
CTSSQSRGVVDEQFF	TGCACCAGCAGCCAGTCGAGGGGAGTTGTCGATGAGCAGTTCTTC	TRBV4-1	15	.	TRBJ2-1	.
CASSMVVGDTQYF	TGTGCCAGCAGTATGGTGGTAGGGGATACGCAGTATTTT	TRBV27	13	.	TRBJ2-3	.
CASSFGPDSYNSPLHF	TGTGCCAGCAGTTTCGGTCCGGACTCCTATAATTCACCCCTCCACTTT	TRBV12-3/TRBV12-4	16	few	TRBJ1-6	.
CASSPDRRGHEQYF	TGTGCCAGCAGCCCGGACAGGAGAGGGCACGAGCAGTACTTC	TRBV12-3/TRBV12-4	14	few	TRBJ2-7	TRBD1
CAWSQTPSGAFF	TGTGCCTGGAGCCAAACCCCGTCAGGAGCTTTCTTT	TRBV30	12	.	TRBJ1-1	.
CASRLTGNTGYTF	TGTGCCAGCAGGCTAACAGGGAATACGGGCTACACCTTC	TRBV7-2	13	.	TRBJ1-2	.
CASSSNFWGPDSTDTQYF	TGTGCCAGCAGCTCCAATTTTTGGGGCCCCGATAGCACAGATACGCAGTATTTT	TRBV7-6	18	.	TRBJ2-3	.
CASTIGQYKQYF	TGTGCCAGCACCATCGGGCAATATAAGCAGTACTTC	TRBV28	12	few	TRBJ2-5	.
CASSLRVTPQHF	TGTGCCAGCAGTCTTAGGGTCACGCCCCAGCATTTT	TRBV12-3/TRBV12-4	12	few	TRBJ1-5	.
CASGFSGQAYEQYF	TGTGCTAGTGGTTTCTCAGGACAAGCCTACGAGCAGTACTTC	TRBV12-5	14	.	TRBJ2-7	.
CASSLGQGGTYGYTF	TGTGCCAGCAGTTTAGGGCAGGGGGGGACCTATGGCTACACCTTC	TRBV12-3/TRBV12-4	15	.	TRBJ1-2	TRBD1
CASSQVAGEDTQYF	TGCGCCAGCAGCCAAGTAGCGGGAGAAGATACGCAGTATTTT	TRBV4-1	14	few	TRBJ2-3	TRBD2
CSESSGGMSSYNEQFF	TGCAGTGAGTCTAGCGGGGGAATGAGCTCCTACAATGAGCAGTTCTTC	TRBV20-1	16	few	TRBJ2-1	TRBD2
CASSYPSGATAEAFF	TGTGCCAGCAGTTACCCATCGGGGGCGACAGCTGAAGCTTTCTTT	TRBV6-2/TRBV6-3	15	few	TRBJ1-1	.
CSATLRLAGGPGEQYF	TGCAGTGCTACCCTCAGACTAGCGGGAGGGCCAGGGGAGCAGTACTTC	TRBV20-1	16	.	TRBJ2-5	TRBD2
CASSPERGSYEQYF	TGTGCCAGCAGCCCGGAGCGGGGGTCCTACGAGCAGTACTTC	TRBV6-2/TRBV6-3	14	few	TRBJ2-7	TRBD2